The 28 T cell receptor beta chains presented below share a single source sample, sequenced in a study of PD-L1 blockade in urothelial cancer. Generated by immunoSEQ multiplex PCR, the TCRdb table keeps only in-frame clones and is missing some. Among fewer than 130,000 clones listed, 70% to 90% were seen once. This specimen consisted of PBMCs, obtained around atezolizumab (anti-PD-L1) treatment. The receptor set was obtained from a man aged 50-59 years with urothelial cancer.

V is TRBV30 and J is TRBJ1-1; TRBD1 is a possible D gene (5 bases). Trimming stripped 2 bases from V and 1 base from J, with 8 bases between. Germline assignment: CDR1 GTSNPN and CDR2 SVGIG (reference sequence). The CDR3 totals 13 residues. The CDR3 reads CAWSQTENTEAFF. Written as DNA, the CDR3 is TGTGCCTGGAGTCAGACAGAGAACACTGAAGCTTTCTTT. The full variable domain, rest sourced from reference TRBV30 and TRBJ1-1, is SQTIHQWPATLVQPVGSPLSLECTVEGTSNPNLYWYRQAAGRGLQLLFYSVGIGQISSEVPQNLSASRPQDRQFILSSKKLLLSDSGFYLCAWSQTENTEAFFGQGTRLTVV.

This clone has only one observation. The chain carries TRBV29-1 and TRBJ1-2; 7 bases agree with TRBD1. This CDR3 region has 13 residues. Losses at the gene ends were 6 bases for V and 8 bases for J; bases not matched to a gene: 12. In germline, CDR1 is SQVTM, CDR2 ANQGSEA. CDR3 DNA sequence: TGCAGCGTCGTTAAAACAGGGGTAGAGGGCTACACCTTC. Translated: CSVVKTGVEGYTF.

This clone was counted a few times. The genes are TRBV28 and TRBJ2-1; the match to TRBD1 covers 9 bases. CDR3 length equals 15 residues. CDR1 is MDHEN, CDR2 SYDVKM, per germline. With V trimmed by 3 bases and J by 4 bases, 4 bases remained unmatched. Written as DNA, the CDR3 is TGTGCCAGCAGTTTGGGGACAGGGTATTACAATGAGCAGTTCTTC. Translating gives CASSLGTGYYNEQFF.

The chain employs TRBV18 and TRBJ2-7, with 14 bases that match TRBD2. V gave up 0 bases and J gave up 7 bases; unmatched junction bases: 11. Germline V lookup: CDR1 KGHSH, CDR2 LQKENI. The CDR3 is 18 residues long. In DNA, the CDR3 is TGTGCCAGCTCACCACCGGGACTAGCGGGAGTATCTATTCATGAGCAGTACTTC. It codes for CASSPPGLAGVSIHEQYF.

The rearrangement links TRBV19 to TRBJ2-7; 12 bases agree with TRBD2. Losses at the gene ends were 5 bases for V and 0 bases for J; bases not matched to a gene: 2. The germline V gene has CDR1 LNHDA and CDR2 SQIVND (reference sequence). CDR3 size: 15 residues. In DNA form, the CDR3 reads TGTGCCAGTAGTCGGACTAGCGGGACCTCCTACGAGCAGTACTTC. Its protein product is CASSRTSGTSYEQYF.

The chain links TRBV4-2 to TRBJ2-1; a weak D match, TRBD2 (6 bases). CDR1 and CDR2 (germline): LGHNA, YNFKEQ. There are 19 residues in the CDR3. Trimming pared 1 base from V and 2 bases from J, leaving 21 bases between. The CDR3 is CASSQGGTGLPTTYNEQFF. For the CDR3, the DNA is TGTGCCAGCAGCCAAGGGGGTACGGGACTCCCTACCACCTACAATGAGCAGTTCTTC.

The CDR3: CASSYGGEEDTQYF. CDR3 DNA sequence: TGTGCCAGCAGTTACGGAGGGGAAGAAGATACGCAGTATTTT. The V and J genes are TRBV6-6 and TRBJ2-3, with D tentatively TRBD2 (6 bases). This CDR3 is built from 14 residues. The germline CDR1 and CDR2 sequences are MNHNY and SVGAGI (reference sequence). V was trimmed by 2 bases and J by 5 bases, leaving 11 bases between them.

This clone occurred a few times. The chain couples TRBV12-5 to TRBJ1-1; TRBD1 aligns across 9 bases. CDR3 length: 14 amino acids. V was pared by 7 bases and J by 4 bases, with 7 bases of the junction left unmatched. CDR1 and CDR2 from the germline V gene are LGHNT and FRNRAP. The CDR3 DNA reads TGTGCTAGTGCCACCCAGACAGGGGGCACTGAAGCTTTCTTT. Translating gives CASATQTGGTEAFF. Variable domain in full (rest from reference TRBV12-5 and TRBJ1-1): DARVTQTPRHKVTEMGQEVTMRCQPILGHNTVFWYRQTMMQGLELLAYFRNRAPLDDSGMPKDRFSAEMPDATLATLKIQPSEPRDSAVYFCASATQTGGTEAFFGQGTRLTVV.

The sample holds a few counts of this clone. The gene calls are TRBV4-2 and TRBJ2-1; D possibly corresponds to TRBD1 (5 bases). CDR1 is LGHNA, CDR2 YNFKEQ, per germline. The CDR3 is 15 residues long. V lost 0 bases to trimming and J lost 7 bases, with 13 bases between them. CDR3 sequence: CASSQEQVSLNEQFF. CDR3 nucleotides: TGTGCCAGCAGCCAAGAACAGGTCTCCCTAAATGAGCAGTTCTTC.

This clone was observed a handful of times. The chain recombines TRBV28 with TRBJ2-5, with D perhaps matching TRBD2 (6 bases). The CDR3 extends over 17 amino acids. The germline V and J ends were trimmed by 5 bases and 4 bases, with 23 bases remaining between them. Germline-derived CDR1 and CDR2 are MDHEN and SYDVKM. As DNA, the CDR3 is TGTGCCAGCAGTCGACCCCTTGGGGGGAGTGGACGAGAGACCCAGTACTTC. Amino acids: CASSRPLGGSGRETQYF.

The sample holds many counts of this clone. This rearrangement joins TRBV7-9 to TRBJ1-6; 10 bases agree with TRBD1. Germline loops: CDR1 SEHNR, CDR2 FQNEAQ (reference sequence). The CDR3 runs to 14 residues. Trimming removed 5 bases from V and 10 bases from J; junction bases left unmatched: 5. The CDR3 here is CASSTGTGASPLHF. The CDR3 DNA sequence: TGTGCCAGCAGCACCGGGACAGGGGCCTCACCCCTCCACTTT.

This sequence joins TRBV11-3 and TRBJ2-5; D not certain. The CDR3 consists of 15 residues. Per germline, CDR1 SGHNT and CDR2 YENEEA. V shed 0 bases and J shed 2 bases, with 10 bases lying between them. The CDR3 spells CASSLDYGQQETQYF. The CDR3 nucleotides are TGTGCCAGCAGCTTAGATTATGGTCAGCAAGAGACCCAGTACTTC.

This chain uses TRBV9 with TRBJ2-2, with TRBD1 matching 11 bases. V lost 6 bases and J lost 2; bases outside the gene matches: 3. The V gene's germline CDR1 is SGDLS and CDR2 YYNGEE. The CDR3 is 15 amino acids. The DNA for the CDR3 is TGTGCCAGCACGGGACAGGGGGGAAACACCGGGGAGCTGTTTTTT. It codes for CASTGQGGNTGELFF.

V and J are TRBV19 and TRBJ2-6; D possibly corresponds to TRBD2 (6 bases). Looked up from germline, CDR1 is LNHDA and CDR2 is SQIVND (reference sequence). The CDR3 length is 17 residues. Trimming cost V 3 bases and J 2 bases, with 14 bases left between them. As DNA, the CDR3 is TGTGCCAGTAGTATCTTCGGCGGGGTCACTGGGGCCAACGTCCTGACTTTC. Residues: CASSIFGGVTGANVLTF.

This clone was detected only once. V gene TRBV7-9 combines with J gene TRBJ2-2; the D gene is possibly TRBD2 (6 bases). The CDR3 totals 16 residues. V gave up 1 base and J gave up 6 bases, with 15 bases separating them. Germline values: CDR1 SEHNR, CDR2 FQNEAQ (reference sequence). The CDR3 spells CASSLEKSTSPGELFF. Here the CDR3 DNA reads TGTGCCAGCAGCTTAGAGAAATCGACTAGTCCCGGGGAGCTGTTTTTT.

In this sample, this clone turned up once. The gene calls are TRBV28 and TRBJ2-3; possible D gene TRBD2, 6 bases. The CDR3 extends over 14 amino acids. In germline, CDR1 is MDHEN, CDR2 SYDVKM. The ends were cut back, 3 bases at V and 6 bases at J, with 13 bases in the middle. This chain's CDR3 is CASSFPGVRDTQYF. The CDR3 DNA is TGTGCCAGCAGTTTCCCGGGAGTGAGGGATACGCAGTATTTT. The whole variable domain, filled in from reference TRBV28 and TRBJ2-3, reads DVKVTQSSRYLVKRTGEKVFLECVQDMDHENMFWYRQDPGLGLRLIYFSYDVKMKEKGDIPEGYSVSREKKERFSLILESASTNQTSMYLCASSFPGVRDTQYFGPGTRLTVL.

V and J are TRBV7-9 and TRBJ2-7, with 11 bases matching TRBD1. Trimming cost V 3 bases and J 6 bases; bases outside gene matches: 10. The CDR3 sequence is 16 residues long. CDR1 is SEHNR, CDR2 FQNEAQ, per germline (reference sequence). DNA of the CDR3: TGTGCCAGCAGCTTTGCAAGTCCCGGGACAGGGGGCGAGCAGTACTTC. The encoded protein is CASSFASPGTGGEQYF.

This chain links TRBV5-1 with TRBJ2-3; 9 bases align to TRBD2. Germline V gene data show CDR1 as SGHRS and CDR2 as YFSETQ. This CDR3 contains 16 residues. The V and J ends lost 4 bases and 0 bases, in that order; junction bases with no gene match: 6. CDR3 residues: CASSLQTSGSTDTQYF. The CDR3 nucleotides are TGCGCCAGCAGCCTCCAGACTAGCGGAAGCACAGATACGCAGTATTTT.

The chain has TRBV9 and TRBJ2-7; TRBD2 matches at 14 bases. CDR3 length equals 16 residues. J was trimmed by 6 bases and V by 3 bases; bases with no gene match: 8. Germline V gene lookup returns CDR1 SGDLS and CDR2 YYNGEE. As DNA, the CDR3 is TGTGCCAGCAGCGAGTCGCCCGGGACTAGCGGGGGCGAGCAGTACTTC. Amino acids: CASSESPGTSGGEQYF.

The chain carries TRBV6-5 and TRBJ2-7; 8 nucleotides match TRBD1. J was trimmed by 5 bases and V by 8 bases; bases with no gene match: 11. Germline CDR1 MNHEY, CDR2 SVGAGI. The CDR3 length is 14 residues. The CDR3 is CASRGPGGNDEQYF. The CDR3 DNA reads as TGTGCCAGCCGTGGGCCAGGGGGCAACGACGAGCAGTACTTC.

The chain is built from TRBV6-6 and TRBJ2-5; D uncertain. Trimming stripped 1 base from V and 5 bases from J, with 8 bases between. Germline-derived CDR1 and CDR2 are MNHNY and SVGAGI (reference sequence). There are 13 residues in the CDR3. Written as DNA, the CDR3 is TGTGCCAGCAGTTACTACTATCTCGAGACCCAGTACTTC. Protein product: CASSYYYLETQYF.

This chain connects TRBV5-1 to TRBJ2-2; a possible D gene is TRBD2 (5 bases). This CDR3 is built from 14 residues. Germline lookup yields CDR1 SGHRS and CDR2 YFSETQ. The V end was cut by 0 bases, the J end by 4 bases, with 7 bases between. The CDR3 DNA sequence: TGCGCCAGCAGCTTGGGGCGGGCCACCGGGGAGCTGTTTTTT. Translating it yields CASSLGRATGELFF.

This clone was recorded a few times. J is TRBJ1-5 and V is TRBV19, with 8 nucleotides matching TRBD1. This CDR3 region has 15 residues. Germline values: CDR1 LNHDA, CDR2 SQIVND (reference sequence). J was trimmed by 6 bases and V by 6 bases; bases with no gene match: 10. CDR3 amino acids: CASSSTGVLIQPQHF. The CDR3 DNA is TGTGCCAGTAGCTCGACAGGGGTTCTTATTCAGCCCCAGCATTTT.

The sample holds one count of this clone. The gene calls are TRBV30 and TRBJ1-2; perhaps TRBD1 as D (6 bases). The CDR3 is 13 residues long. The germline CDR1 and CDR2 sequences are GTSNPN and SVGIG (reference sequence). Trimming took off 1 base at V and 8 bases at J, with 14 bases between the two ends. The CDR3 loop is CAWSASRGGGYTF. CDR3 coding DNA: TGTGCCTGGAGTGCTTCACGGGGGGGCGGCTACACCTTC.

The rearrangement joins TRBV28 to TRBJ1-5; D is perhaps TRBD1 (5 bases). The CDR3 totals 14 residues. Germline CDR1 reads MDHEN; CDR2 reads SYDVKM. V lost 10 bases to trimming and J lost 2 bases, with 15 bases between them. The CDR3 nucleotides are TGTGCCATCCGGGCTCCACAGGGCAATCAGCCCCAGCATTTT. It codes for CAIRAPQGNQPQHF.

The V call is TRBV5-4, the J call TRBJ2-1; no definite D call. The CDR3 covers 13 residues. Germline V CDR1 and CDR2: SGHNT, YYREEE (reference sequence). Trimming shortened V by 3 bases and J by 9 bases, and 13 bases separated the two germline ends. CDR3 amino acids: CASSSPPRSEQFF. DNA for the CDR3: TGTGCCAGCAGCTCCCCCCCCCGTAGTGAGCAGTTCTTC.

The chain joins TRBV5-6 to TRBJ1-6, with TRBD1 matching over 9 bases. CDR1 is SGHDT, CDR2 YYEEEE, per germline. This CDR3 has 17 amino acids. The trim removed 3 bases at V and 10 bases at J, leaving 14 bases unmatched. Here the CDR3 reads CASSYGPGTGFRSPLHF. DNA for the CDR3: TGTGCCAGCAGCTACGGTCCCGGGACAGGGTTCAGATCACCCCTCCACTTT.

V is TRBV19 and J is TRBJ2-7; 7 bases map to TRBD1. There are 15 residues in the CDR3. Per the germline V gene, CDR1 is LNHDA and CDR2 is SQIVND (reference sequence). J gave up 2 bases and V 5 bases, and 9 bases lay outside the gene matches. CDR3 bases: TGTGCCAGTAGTGCGGCCGGACAGGCAGCCTACGAGCAGTACTTC. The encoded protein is CASSAAGQAAYEQYF.